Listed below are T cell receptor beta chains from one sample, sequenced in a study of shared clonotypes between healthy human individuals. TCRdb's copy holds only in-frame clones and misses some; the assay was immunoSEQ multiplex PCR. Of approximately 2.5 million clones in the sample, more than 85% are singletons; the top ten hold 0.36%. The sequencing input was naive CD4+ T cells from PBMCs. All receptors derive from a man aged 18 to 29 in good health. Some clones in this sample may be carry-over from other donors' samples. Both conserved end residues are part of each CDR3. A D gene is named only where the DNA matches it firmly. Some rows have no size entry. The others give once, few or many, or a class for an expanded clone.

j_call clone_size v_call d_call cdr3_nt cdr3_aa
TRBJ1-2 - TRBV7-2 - TGTGCCAGCAGCTTAGGCTTGACCGGGAGTGGCTACACCTTC CASSLGLTGSGYTF
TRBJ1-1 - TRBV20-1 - TGCAGTGCCAGGAGAGAGACTGAAGCTTTCTTT CSARRETEAFF
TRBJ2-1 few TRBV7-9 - TGTGCCAGCAGCTTAGCCAATGAGCAGTTCTTC CASSLANEQFF
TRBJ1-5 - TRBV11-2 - TGTGCCAGCAGCTTAGCAGGGGATCAGCCCCAGCATTTT CASSLAGDQPQHF
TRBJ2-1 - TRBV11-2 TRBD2 TGTGCCAGCAGCTTATTTCTAGCGGCCTACAATGAGCAGTTCTTC CASSLFLAAYNEQFF
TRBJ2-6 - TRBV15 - TGTGCCACCAGCAGAGATTCGGCCGGGGCGTGGCGCTCTGGGGCCAACGTCCTGACTTTC CATSRDSAGAWRSGANVLTF
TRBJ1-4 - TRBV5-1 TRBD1 TGCGCCAGCAGCTTGGGAGGGGGCCCTAATGAAAAACTGTTTTTT CASSLGGGPNEKLFF
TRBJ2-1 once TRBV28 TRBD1 TGTGCCAGCAGACAGGGGGCGGTCAATGAGCAGTTCTTC CASRQGAVNEQFF
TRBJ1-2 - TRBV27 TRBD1 TGTGCCAGCAGTTTTTATCGGACAGGGGCAAACTATGGCTACACCTTC CASSFYRTGANYGYTF
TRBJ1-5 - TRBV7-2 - TGTGCCAGCAGCGATCGGTCAGGGAATCAGCCCCAGCATTTT CASSDRSGNQPQHF
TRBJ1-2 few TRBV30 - TGTGCCTGGAAGGCCCCAGGCGGAGGGACGAACTATGGCTACACCTTC CAWKAPGGGTNYGYTF
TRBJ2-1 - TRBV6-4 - TGTGCCAGCAGTGATCAGTTCGCTGCGGGTGAGCAGTTCTTC CASSDQFAAGEQFF
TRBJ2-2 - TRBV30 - TGTGCCTGGACTCGGCGCGGGTTGCACACCGGGGAGCCGTTTTTT CAWTRRGLHTGEPFF
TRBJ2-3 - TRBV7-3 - TGTGCCAGCGGTGCTTCCGGAAGCACAGATACGCAGTATTTT CASGASGSTDTQYF
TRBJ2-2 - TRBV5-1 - TGCGCCAGCAGCTTGGTCGTCCACGGTGGGGCCGGGGAGCTGTTTTTT CASSLVVHGGAGELFF
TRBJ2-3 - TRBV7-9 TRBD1 TGTGCCGGGGGAGACAGGGGGCTAGCCGATACGCAGTATTTT CAGGDRGLADTQYF
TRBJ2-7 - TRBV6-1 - TGTGCCAGCAGTGAACAGCGGAGCTCCTACGAGCAGTACTTC CASSEQRSSYEQYF
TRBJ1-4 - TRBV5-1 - TGCGCCAGCAGCTTGGACAGCGGGTATGAAAAACTGTTTTTT CASSLDSGYEKLFF
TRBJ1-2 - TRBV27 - TGTGCCGGCAGTTTATCGGGGAACTATGGCTACACCTTC CAGSLSGNYGYTF
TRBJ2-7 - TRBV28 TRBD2 TGTGCCAGCAGTTTAAACGGGAGGGCTTTGTACGAGCAGTACTTC CASSLNGRALYEQYF
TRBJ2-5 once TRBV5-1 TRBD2 TGCGCCAGCAGCTTGGGACTAGCGGTGCAAGAGACCCAGTACTTC CASSLGLAVQETQYF
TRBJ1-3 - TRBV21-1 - TGTGCCAGCAGCAAAGCCTTCAAGGGCACTACAAGAAACACCATATATTTT CASSKAFKGTTRNTIYF
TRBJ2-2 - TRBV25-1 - TGTGCCAGCAGTGAATTTGGGAGCACCGGGGAGCTGTTTTTT CASSEFGSTGELFF
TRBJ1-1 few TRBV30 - TGTGCCTGGAGGACACAGGGTGGGAACACTGAAGCTTTCTTT CAWRTQGGNTEAFF
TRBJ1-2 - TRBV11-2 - TGTGCCAGCAGCTTAAGTCAACTTAAACGTGGCTACACCTTC CASSLSQLKRGYTF
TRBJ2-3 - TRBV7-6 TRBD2 TGTGCCAGCAGCTTAGTATTTAGCGGGAGAAACACAGATACGCAGTATTTT CASSLVFSGRNTDTQYF
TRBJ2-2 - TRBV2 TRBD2 TGTGCCAGCAGTGAACCCTCTAGCGGGAGGGCCGGGGAGCTGTTTTTT CASSEPSSGRAGELFF
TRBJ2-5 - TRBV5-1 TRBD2 TGCGCCAGCAGCCCCGGACTAGCGGGAGGGCCGGGAGAGACCCAGTACTTC CASSPGLAGGPGETQYF
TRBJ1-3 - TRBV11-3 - TGTGCCAGCAGCTTAGGGCCGCGGAACACCATATATTTT CASSLGPRNTIYF
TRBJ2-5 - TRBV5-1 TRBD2 TGCGCCAGCAGCCCGCCAAGACTAGCGGGAGGGCTCGGAGAGACCCAGTACTTC CASSPPRLAGGLGETQYF
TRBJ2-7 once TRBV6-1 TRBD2 TGTGCCAGCATGTCGGCGGGAGGGGAAACCTACGAGCAGTACTTC CASMSAGGETYEQYF